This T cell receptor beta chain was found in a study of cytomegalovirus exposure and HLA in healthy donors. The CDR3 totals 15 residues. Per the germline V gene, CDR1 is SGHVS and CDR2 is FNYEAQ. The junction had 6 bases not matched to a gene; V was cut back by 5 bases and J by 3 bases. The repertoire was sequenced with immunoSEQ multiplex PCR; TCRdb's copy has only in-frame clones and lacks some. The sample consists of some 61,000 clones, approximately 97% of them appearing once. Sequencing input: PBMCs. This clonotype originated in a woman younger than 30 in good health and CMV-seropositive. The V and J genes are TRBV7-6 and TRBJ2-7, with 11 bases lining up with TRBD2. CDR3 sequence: CASSPTSGSLYEQYF. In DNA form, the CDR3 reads TGTGCCAGCAGCCCAACTAGCGGGAGTCTCTACGAGCAGTACTTC.